These 11 T cell receptor beta chains originate from one sample sequenced in a study of blood T cell repertoires in COVID-19. Only in-frame clones appear in the TCRdb table, and some are missing; sequencing was by immunoSEQ multiplex PCR. The repertoire has roughly 200,000 clones, over 75% of them found once; the top ten carry 6.5%. Sequenced input: peripheral blood. All receptors derive from a man aged 65 to 79 with active or convalescent COVID-19.

This clone was counted a few times. The V call is TRBV2, the J call TRBJ2-1, with D tentatively TRBD2 (6 bases). Per the germline V gene, CDR1 is SNHLY and CDR2 is FYNNEI. V lost 3 bases and J lost 0, with 15 bases in between. This CDR3 region has 17 residues. CDR3 region: CASSDPQARGSYNEQFF. CDR3 DNA sequence: TGTGCCAGCAGTGATCCCCAGGCGCGGGGCTCCTACAATGAGCAGTTCTTC.

This clone was seen only a few times. The V and J genes are TRBV28 and TRBJ2-7, with 10 bases lining up with TRBD1. The V and J ends lost 8 bases and 6 bases, in that order; junction bases with no gene match: 13. Germline V gene lookup returns CDR1 MDHEN and CDR2 SYDVKM. This CDR3 region has 15 residues. In DNA, the CDR3 is TGTGCCAGCCACGATCCGGGACAGGGGAGGAGCGAGCAGTACTTC. Amino acid sequence: CASHDPGQGRSEQYF.

This clone was detected once. The chain recombines TRBV24-1 with TRBJ2-3, with 8 bases matching TRBD1. The CDR3 is made up of 13 amino acids. The V gene's germline CDR1 is KGHDR and CDR2 SFDVKD. With V trimmed by 4 bases and J by 9 bases, 5 bases remained unmatched. CDR3 loop: CATSEPDRETQYF. The DNA of the CDR3 is TGTGCCACCAGTGAACCGGACAGGGAGACGCAGTATTTT.

DNA for the CDR3: TGTGCCAGCAGCTCCATCGTTGGGGCGGGGGCAGATACGCAGTATTTT. This translates into CASSSIVGAGADTQYF. The chain uses TRBV11-2 and TRBJ2-3; 7 bases map to TRBD2. CDR1 and CDR2 (germline): SGHAT, FQNNGV. J gave up 4 bases and V 4 bases, and 11 bases lay outside the gene matches. The CDR3 loop spans 16 amino acids.

The gene calls are TRBV4-2 and TRBJ1-1; 7 bases map to TRBD1. J gave up 0 bases and V 1 base, and 2 bases lay outside the gene matches. There are 15 residues in the CDR3. CDR1 and CDR2 from the germline V gene are LGHNA and YNFKEQ. This CDR3 reads CASSQGQGVNTEAFF. CDR3 in DNA: TGTGCCAGCAGCCAAGGACAGGGCGTGAACACTGAAGCTTTCTTT.

This clone was counted once. V and J are TRBV24-1 and TRBJ2-5; 8 bases map to TRBD2. With V trimmed by 4 bases and J by 3 bases, 3 bases remained unmatched. CDR1 KGHDR and CDR2 SFDVKD come from the germline V gene. The CDR3 is 14 residues long. CDR3 amino acids: CATSEGGGKETQYF. CDR3 nucleotides: TGTGCCACCAGTGAGGGCGGGGGGAAAGAGACCCAGTACTTC.

As DNA, the CDR3 is TGTGCCACCCAGGGACAGGGCCGAAACTATGGCTACACCTTC. Protein: CATQGQGRNYGYTF. The chain has TRBV10-3 and TRBJ1-2; 9 bases align to TRBD1. The junction had 8 bases not matched to a gene; V was cut back by 10 bases and J by 2 bases. The CDR3 extends over 14 amino acids. CDR1 and CDR2 (germline): ENHRY, SYGVKD.

This rearrangement joins TRBV15 to TRBJ2-3; D is unclear. The CDR3 has 14 residues. Germline CDR1 is LNHNV and CDR2 is YYDKDF (reference sequence). Trimming removed 0 bases at V and 5 bases at J, with 9 bases between. Written as DNA, the CDR3 is TGTGCCACCAGCAGAGATACCCGCGGAGATACGCAGTATTTT. Residues: CATSRDTRGDTQYF.

This chain uses TRBV5-1 with TRBJ2-1, with D possibly matching TRBD1 (5 bases). The CDR3 is 14 residues long. Germline V gives CDR1 SGHRS, CDR2 YFSETQ. Trimming cost V 2 bases and J 10 bases, with 16 bases left between them. CDR3 coding DNA: TGCGCCAGCAGCTTAGGACACACCCAGGACGAGCAGTTCTTC. Protein product: CASSLGHTQDEQFF.

The genes are TRBV7-9 and TRBJ1-2; 8 nucleotides match TRBD1. Per germline, CDR1 SEHNR and CDR2 FQNEAQ (reference sequence). The CDR3 sequence is 15 residues long. The trim removed 2 bases at V and 4 bases at J, leaving 6 bases unmatched. The CDR3 here is CASSLTGGAGYGYTF. The CDR3, as DNA: TGTGCCAGCAGCTTAACAGGGGGGGCCGGCTATGGCTACACCTTC.

The rearrangement uses TRBV19 and TRBJ2-5; 9 nucleotides line up with TRBD2. Per germline, CDR1 LNHDA and CDR2 SQIVND (reference sequence). Trimming cost V 5 bases and J 5 bases; bases outside gene matches: 9. The CDR3 runs to 15 residues. The chain's CDR3 is CASSALAGSGETQYF. The CDR3 DNA sequence: TGTGCCAGTAGTGCCCTAGCGGGGTCGGGGGAGACCCAGTACTTC.